This record concerns one TCR beta chain sequence. Its cognate antigen is unknown. cDNA molecules carried unique molecular identifiers, and template switching added a universal primer site. TCRdb ran MiXCR on the 5' RACE reads and lists one entry per CDR3 protein. The sample records hundreds of thousands of distinct CDR3 sequences, roughly 12% being singletons. The CDR3 extends over 13 amino acids. The germline V gene has CDR1 DFQATT and CDR2 SNEGSKA (reference sequence). Trimming cost V 6 bases and J 4 bases, with 13 bases left between them. The sample originates from a study of identical twins. Overall study findings and caveats: The study based its conclusions on cross-sectional statistical analysis and did not follow the same donors.

The same sample was also studied in work on yellow fever vaccine responses in identical twins.

The source is a woman aged 18-29 years in good health. The sample taken for sequencing was PBMCs. The genes are TRBV20-1 and TRBJ2-1; possible D gene TRBD2, 6 bases. CDR3 residues: CSALREVYNEQFF. The CDR3 DNA follows: TGCAGTGCACTTAGGGAGGTTTACAATGAGCAGTTCTTC.